One TCR beta chain is described in this entry. This clonotype turned up a few times. The antigen it recognizes is unknown. Base-call qualities are not available, and no considerably larger clone is one nucleotide away. The TCR beta CDR3 regions were amplified from the RNA transcripts. The first round of RT-PCR for the TCR CDR3 was performed with the HTBI primer set and the Qiagen OneStep RT-PCR kit. Libraries were constructed in a second round of multiplex PCR, after which size selection and purification were carried out. The libraries were sequenced on an Illumina HiSeq2000 using paired-end 100 bp reads. The paper's data handling went like this. SOAPnuke was used to process the raw data, with reads discarded if the reads contained adapters or uncalled bases, had a mean Phred below 15, or lacked an exact constant-primer or identifier match. COPE v1.2.5 was used to merge high-quality paired reads, and clonotypes were defined as unique nucleotide sequences. MiTCR v1.1 was used to align clonotypes to the IMGT TRBV, TRBD and TRBJ reference segments. Only V-J combinations with frequency above 0.0001, covering about 99% of repertoires, were analysed. The TCS score was defined as the ratio of F50 (clonal expansion) to E x V (chaos), calculated using BLOSUM62-based TCRdist between CDR3 peptides within each V-J. Welch's t-statistics and random forest reduced some 510 V-J features to 13, which were used in a naive Bayes classifier (R e1071). Starting from the raw public reads, TCRdb applied fastp trimming at Q25, assembled clones with MiXCR and retained in-frame beta chains. Every distinct CDR3 protein forms one entry, paired with its most common genes and DNA. The V and J calls reflect TCRdb's pipeline rather than the authors' work. In this sample the table shows 300,000 to 400,000 distinct CDR3 sequences, around 14% of which occur a single time. Around 23% of the sample comes from the top ten.

A patient counted as having stable Graves' hyperthyroidism if no progression to ophthalmopathy occurred over 18 months of follow-up. The hyperthyroidism patients were between 18 and 65 years old and newly diagnosed, with a disease duration of less than 2 months. Any patient with an uncontrolled infection, another autoimmune disease, pregnancy or lactation was excluded. Diagnoses were established on the basis of clinical symptoms, serum thyroxine and TRAb, thyroid ultrasound, and orbital computed tomography. PBMCs were isolated from about 10 ml of fresh peripheral blood by Ficoll-Paque density gradient centrifugation. Total RNA was extracted with Trizol reagent, and quality was checked on an Agilent 2100 Bioanalyzer. From its cysteine to its phenylalanine, the CDR3 spans 16 amino acids. Solely the CDR3 DNA is kept, with 48 bases framed from the first base. CDR1 and CDR2, looked up from the germline V gene (reference sequence), are LNHDA and SQIVND. The V end gives up 11 bases and the J end 7 bases, leaving 18 bases in the junction not matched to a gene.

This entry belongs to a study of T cells in Graves' hyperthyroidism and ophthalmopathy (dated 2019 in TCRdb). At the level of the whole study: Peripheral blood samples were taken at initial diagnosis, before any treatment was given. TCR V-J signatures able to tell the groups apart were searched for in a discovery cohort of 100 patients, of whom under 45 had Graves' ophthalmopathy and about 55 had stable Graves' hyperthyroidism. Whether ophthalmopathy could be predicted prospectively was tested in an independent validation cohort made up of 18 hyperthyroidism patients plus 17 patients who later progressed to ophthalmopathy. The 100 discovery patients were randomly divided into training and test sets at a 7:3 ratio. In addition, the study compared T-cell repertoires in thyroid tissue and in blood from five to seven Graves' hyperthyroidism patients. Once sampling was done, hyperthyroidism patients were given methimazole at a starting dose of 30 mg daily, whereas ophthalmopathy patients were given high-dose intravenous methylprednisolone. The paper describes TCR Vbeta CDR3 sequencing of 140 or so peripheral blood samples, made up of around 41 ophthalmopathy patients, more than 70 hyperthyroidism patients and 17 progressor patients.

General findings and caveats noted by the study authors: In cross-validation, a model built on a 13 V-J signature told ophthalmopathy apart from stable hyperthyroidism with 85% to 90% sensitivity and around 81% specificity, and in testing the same model reached 80%/75%. In validation, the model predicted progression to ophthalmopathy with approximately 71% sensitivity and approximately 72% specificity, a median of roughly seven months before onset. Most expanded thyroid clonotypes (frequency above 0.001) were also detected in blood, suggesting blood repertoires may reflect thyroid immune responses. Sample size was not statistically predetermined, and blinding of investigators to group allocation was not performed.

The origin of this receptor is a young woman with Graves' hyperthyroidism. The chain is made from TRBV19 and TRBJ2-5; TRBD2 lines up with 11 middle nucleotides. Sample: blood. The CDR3 in this case is CASSTGLAGEKGTQYF. The DNA is TGTGCCTCTTCAACAGGACTAGCGGGTGAAAAGGGGACCCAGTACTTC.